These 30 T cell receptor beta chains were sequenced from one sample in a study of T cell responses to AZD1222 COVID-19 vaccine. The assay was immunoSEQ multiplex PCR, and TCRdb's table has in-frame clones only and misses some. The data hold about 120,000 clones, with roughly 90% observed a single time. Sequences were derived from peripheral blood, sampled 28 days after the second dose of the MenACWY control vaccine. The receptors were sampled from an adult who received the MenACWY meningococcal vaccine as a control.

V gene TRBV3-1 (or the pseudogene TRBV3-2) combines with J gene TRBJ2-1; D is unresolved. CDR1 is LGHDT and CDR2 is YNNKEL in the germline V gene (reference sequence). Deletions cut 1 base from V and 8 bases from J, with 6 bases between. The CDR3 length is 12 residues. This chain's CDR3 is CASSQGAHEQFF. Written as DNA, the CDR3 is TGTGCCAGCAGCCAAGGCGCGCATGAGCAGTTCTTC.

V usage is TRBV5-5 and J usage is TRBJ1-2; TRBD1 matches 8 bases. CDR3 length: 17 amino acids. Germline V gene data show CDR1 as SGHKS and CDR2 as YYEKEE (reference sequence). The V and J ends lost 1 base and 2 bases, in that order; junction bases with no gene match: 10. CDR3 amino acids: CASSLFSRQGNNYGYTF. The CDR3 region has the DNA TGTGCCAGCAGCTTGTTTTCACGACAGGGGAACAACTATGGCTACACCTTC.

The CDR3 reads CASSYGQAADYGYTF. DNA of the CDR3: TGTGCCAGCAGTTACGGACAGGCCGCGGACTATGGCTACACCTTC. This rearrangement joins TRBV6-5 to TRBJ1-2; the match to TRBD1 covers 7 bases. The germline CDR1 and CDR2 sequences are MNHEY and SVGAGI. The CDR3 length is 15 residues. The V and J ends lost 2 bases and 3 bases, in that order; junction bases with no gene match: 6.

This clone was counted only a few times. The chain links TRBV2 to TRBJ2-3; 8 bases are a match to TRBD2. This CDR3 spans 14 amino acids. V was pared by 6 bases and J by 3 bases, with 5 bases of the junction left unmatched. CDR1 is SNHLY and CDR2 is FYNNEI in the germline V gene. CDR3: CASSGGASTDTQYF. The CDR3 DNA follows: TGTGCCAGCAGCGGGGGGGCTTCTACAGATACGCAGTATTTT.

The rearrangement uses TRBV6-6 and TRBJ1-4; D possibly corresponds to TRBD1 (5 bases). The V end lost 6 bases, the J end lost 3 bases, and 17 bases lay between the germline ends. Germline CDR1 MNHNY, CDR2 SVGAGI (reference sequence). The CDR3 contains 16 residues. For the CDR3, the DNA is TGTGCCAGCAGAAAAGGGGTCGGTATGGCTAATGAAAAACTGTTTTTT. It yields the protein CASRKGVGMANEKLFF.

In regard to this clone: Other nucleotide sequences in the sample specify the same CDR3. The chain combines TRBV28 with TRBJ2-2; D may correspond to TRBD1 or TRBD2 (6 bases each). Germline CDR1 and CDR2: MDHEN and SYDVKM. V lost 6 bases and J 5 bases, leaving 25 bases between the germline ends. The CDR3 spans 18 residues. For the CDR3, the DNA is TGTGCCAGCAGGCCCCCTCGGGGGCGGGGCCGGGGGACCGGGGAGCTGTTTTTT. Translation gives CASRPPRGRGRGTGELFF.

The rearrangement joins TRBV7-9 to TRBJ2-1, with 11 positions matching TRBD2. CDR3 length equals 15 residues. The germline gives CDR1 SEHNR, CDR2 FQNEAQ (reference sequence). Germline trimming cut 6 bases from V and 3 bases from J; bases unmatched to any gene: 4. As DNA, the CDR3 is TGTGCCAGCAGGGCTAGCGGGGGGCACTACAATGAGCAGTTCTTC. Translating gives CASRASGGHYNEQFF.

In this sample, this clone turned up once. V and J are TRBV14 and TRBJ2-3; 7 bases line up with TRBD1. This CDR3 comprises 14 residues. Germline V CDR1 and CDR2: SGHDN, FVKESK. Unmatched junction bases numbered 6, after V lost 5 bases and J lost 4 bases. The DNA of the CDR3 is TGTGCCAGCAGCACGCGACAGGGAGCAGATACGCAGTATTTT. Protein sequence: CASSTRQGADTQYF.

The chain uses TRBV11-2 and TRBJ2-3; 10 bases are a match to TRBD2. The CDR3 is 14 amino acids. Looked up from germline, CDR1 is SGHAT and CDR2 is FQNNGV. Losses at the gene ends were 4 bases for V and 6 bases for J; bases not matched to a gene: 4. The CDR3 is CASSYTSGVDTQYF. The DNA of the CDR3 is TGTGCCAGCAGCTACACTAGCGGGGTGGATACGCAGTATTTT.

The gene calls are TRBV19 and TRBJ2-7, with TRBD1 identical over 8 bases. The CDR3 contains 14 residues. J lost 4 bases, V lost 6 bases, and 8 bases had no gene match. Germline loops: CDR1 LNHDA, CDR2 SQIVND (reference sequence). The chain's CDR3 is CASSSRTGLYEQYF. The CDR3 DNA follows: TGTGCCAGTAGCTCGCGGACAGGGTTATACGAGCAGTACTTC.

CDR3 coding DNA: TGTGCCAGCAGTTTAGATCAAGGACTTATGGGGGGAGGAAGCACCGGGGAGCTGTTTTTT. Its translation: CASSLDQGLMGGGSTGELFF. V gene TRBV28 combines with J gene TRBJ2-2; TRBD2 might be the D (6 bases). The CDR3 contains 20 residues. Germline V gene lookup returns CDR1 MDHEN and CDR2 SYDVKM. Deletions cut 2 bases from V and 4 bases from J, with 26 bases between. Complete variable domain (other parts from reference TRBV28 and TRBJ2-2): DVKVTQSSRYLVKRTGEKVFLECVQDMDHENMFWYRQDPGLGLRLIYFSYDVKMKEKGDIPEGYSVSREKKERFSLILESASTNQTSMYLCASSLDQGLMGGGSTGELFFGEGSRLTVL.

CDR3 DNA: TGTGCCAGCAGAGGCCGGGACGGCAGGAATGAGCAGTTCTTC. This translates into CASRGRDGRNEQFF. This chain links TRBV27 with TRBJ2-1; TRBD1 or TRBD2 may be the D gene (5 bases each). The germline V and J ends were trimmed by 6 bases and 7 bases, with 16 bases remaining between them. The CDR3 covers 14 residues. Germline CDR1 and CDR2: MNHEY and SMNVEV (reference sequence).

The chain combines TRBV6-5 with TRBJ1-2, with 7 bases matching TRBD1. Germline V gene sequence: CDR1 MNHEY, CDR2 SVGAGI. The CDR3 runs 14 residues. The V gene end was trimmed by 10 bases and the J gene end by 4 bases; junction bases not matched to a gene: 12. The CDR3 bases are TGTGCCACCCTAAAACAGGGGACCCCCTATGGCTACACCTTC. Its protein product is CATLKQGTPYGYTF.

The genes are TRBV28 and TRBJ1-5, with D possibly matching TRBD1 (6 bases). The CDR3 is 14 residues long. CDR1 is MDHEN and CDR2 is SYDVKM in the germline V gene. Trimming removed 5 bases at V and 7 bases at J, with 15 bases between. The CDR3 reads CASSVTGGWQPQHF. The DNA of the CDR3 is TGTGCCAGCAGTGTGACGGGGGGCTGGCAGCCCCAGCATTTT.

The V and J genes are TRBV19 and TRBJ1-5; a weak D match, TRBD1 (5 bases). The CDR3 is 14 amino acids. Germline loops: CDR1 LNHDA, CDR2 SQIVND (reference sequence). The V gene lost 5 bases and the J gene lost 2 bases, with 10 bases spanning the gap. CDR3 residues: CASSWQGGNQPQHF. In nucleotides, the CDR3 is TGTGCCAGTAGTTGGCAGGGTGGCAATCAGCCCCAGCATTTT.

The J gene is TRBJ1-2, the V gene TRBV29-1; D is ambiguous. The CDR3 runs to 14 residues. Germline V CDR1 and CDR2: SQVTM, ANQGSEA. Trimming removed 2 bases at V and 4 bases at J, with 14 bases between. The CDR3 DNA is TGCAGCGTTGAATGGATGGGCGCCCGCTATGGCTACACCTTC. Its protein product is CSVEWMGARYGYTF.

The chain uses TRBV5-1 and TRBJ2-5; D possibly corresponds to TRBD1 (5 bases). The CDR3 is 17 residues long. With 3 bases removed from V and 5 bases from J, the gap between germline ends came to 23 bases. Germline V gene sequence: CDR1 SGHRS, CDR2 YFSETQ. CDR3 residues: CASSYPLQSGPFETQYF. CDR3 coding DNA: TGCGCCAGCAGCTACCCCCTACAGTCAGGGCCTTTCGAGACCCAGTACTTC.

The V gene is TRBV15, the J gene TRBJ1-1, with D possibly matching TRBD1 (6 bases). V was clipped by 7 bases and J by 0 bases, with 12 bases between them. CDR1 LNHNV and CDR2 YYDKDF come from the germline V gene (reference sequence). The CDR3 has 14 residues. DNA of the CDR3: TGTGCCACCACCGAAGGACAGTTGAACACTGAAGCTTTCTTT. It encodes CATTEGQLNTEAFF.

J is TRBJ2-3 and V is TRBV29-1; D is unresolved. Trimming left V 2 bases short and J 5 bases short, with 11 bases between. CDR3 length: 13 residues. The germline CDR1 and CDR2 sequences are SQVTM and ANQGSEA. CDR3 nucleotides: TGCAGCGTTGAAAGGTCGGAGCTAGATACGCAGTATTTT. Encoded protein: CSVERSELDTQYF.

The rearrangement links TRBV27 to TRBJ2-7; 7 bases fit TRBD1. Per germline, CDR1 MNHEY and CDR2 SMNVEV (reference sequence). Trimming at V came to 0 bases and at J to 1 base, leaving 3 bases not matched to a gene. CDR3 length: 15 residues. CDR3 bases: TGTGCCAGCAGTTTATCCGTGACAGGGTCCTACGAGCAGTACTTC. Amino acid sequence: CASSLSVTGSYEQYF.

The chain recombines TRBV11-3 with TRBJ2-7; no reliable D call. Looked up from germline, CDR1 is SGHNT and CDR2 is YENEEA. The V end lost 5 bases, the J end lost 0 bases, and 23 bases lay between the germline ends. This CDR3 is built from 18 residues. This CDR3 is CASSTVTFSPPFSYEQYV. The CDR3 DNA sequence: TGTGCCAGCAGCACCGTGACATTTTCCCCCCCCTTCTCCTACGAGCAGTACGTC.

CDR3 sequence reads: CASSTLAPTSYEQYF. As DNA, the CDR3 is TGTGCCAGCAGCACCCTAGCGCCTACCTCCTACGAGCAGTACTTC. The V gene is TRBV7-8, the J gene TRBJ2-7; a possible D gene is TRBD2 (6 bases). This CDR3 region has 15 residues. The germline gives CDR1 SGHVS, CDR2 FQNEAQ. V shed 5 bases and J shed 0 bases, with 14 bases lying between them.

The chain combines TRBV27 with TRBJ2-1; D remains unclear. With 1 base removed from V and 5 bases from J, the gap between germline ends came to 9 bases. Germline values: CDR1 MNHEY, CDR2 SMNVEV (reference sequence). This CDR3 is 14 amino acids long. The CDR3 bases are TGTGCCAGCAGTTTATTGGCACTGGACAATGAGCAGTTCTTC. This gives the protein CASSLLALDNEQFF.

The chain employs TRBV30 and TRBJ2-3; D not resolved. Trimming stripped 0 bases from V and 8 bases from J, with 9 bases between. This CDR3 contains 12 residues. The germline CDR1 and CDR2 sequences are GTSNPN and SVGIG (reference sequence). CDR3 residues: CAWSVAGGTQYF. For the CDR3, the DNA is TGTGCCTGGAGTGTAGCCGGTGGTACGCAGTATTTT. The whole variable domain, remainder taken from reference TRBV30 and TRBJ2-3, is SQTIHQWPATLVQPVGSPLSLECTVEGTSNPNLYWYRQAAGRGLQLLFYSVGIGQISSEVPQNLSASRPQDRQFILSSKKLLLSDSGFYLCAWSVAGGTQYFGPGTRLTVL.

This clone was seen once. The chain is built from TRBV9 and TRBJ2-2; D gene ambiguous. Germline assignment: CDR1 SGDLS and CDR2 YYNGEE. This CDR3 spans 14 amino acids. Trimming stripped 4 bases from V and 3 bases from J, with 10 bases between. The CDR3 DNA reads as TGTGCCAGCAGCTCCGAGAGTCACACCGGGGAGCTGTTTTTT. As protein: CASSSESHTGELFF.

The chain is built from TRBV12-3 or TRBV12-4 and TRBJ1-1; D gene unclear. CDR3 length: 12 amino acids. The V gene lost 3 bases and the J gene lost 8 bases, with 10 bases spanning the gap. For the CDR3, the DNA is TGTGCCAGCAGTTTCGGGCAGTCAGAAGCTTTCTTT. Residues: CASSFGQSEAFF.

The chain employs TRBV5-1 and TRBJ1-1, with D possibly matching TRBD1 (6 bases). The CDR3 has 13 amino acids. V lost 7 bases, J lost 0 bases, and 10 bases lay in between. Per germline, CDR1 SGHRS and CDR2 YFSETQ. CDR3 sequence reads: CASSGQMNTEAFF. Written as DNA, the CDR3 is TGCGCCAGCTCCGGACAGATGAACACTGAAGCTTTCTTT.

The chain joins TRBV6-5 to TRBJ1-2, with a possible D match to TRBD1 (5 bases). The ends were cut back, 6 bases at V and 4 bases at J, with 12 bases in the middle. There are 13 residues in the CDR3. CDR1 and CDR2 (germline): MNHEY, SVGAGI. The CDR3 sequence is CASRDPGRYGYTF. In nucleotides, the CDR3 is TGTGCCAGCAGAGACCCAGGGCGCTATGGCTACACCTTC.

The gene calls are TRBV28 and TRBJ1-1; D is undetermined. The CDR3 totals 12 residues. Trimming took off 2 bases at V and 10 bases at J, with 11 bases between the two ends. Germline V gene data show CDR1 as MDHEN and CDR2 as SYDVKM. CDR3 DNA: TGTGCCAGCAGTTTAGGAAGCCGGGGAGCTTTCTTT. Translating it yields CASSLGSRGAFF.

The V and J genes are TRBV12-5 and TRBJ2-3; 9 bases map to TRBD2. The ends lost 2 bases at V and 2 bases at J; junction bases unmatched: 5. Germline CDR1 is LGHNT and CDR2 is FRNRAP. The CDR3 length is 16 residues. The CDR3 region has the DNA TGTGCTAGTGGTTTGACGGCTAGCGGGATCACAGATACGCAGTATTTT. It yields the protein CASGLTASGITDTQYF. The full variable domain, in which reference TRBV12-5 and TRBJ2-3 provide the parts outside the CDR3, is DARVTQTPRHKVTEMGQEVTMRCQPILGHNTVFWYRQTMMQGLELLAYFRNRAPLDDSGMPKDRFSAEMPDATLATLKIQPSEPRDSAVYFCASGLTASGITDTQYFGPGTRLTVL.